These 32 T cell receptor beta chains were sequenced from one sample in a study of cytomegalovirus exposure and HLA in healthy donors. Researchers ran the PCR with 60 Vbeta and 13 Jbeta primers. Using immunoSEQ multiplex PCR, the repertoire was profiled, and TCRdb retains in-frame clones only, with some absent. The sample shows some 150,000 clones, 77% of them seen only once. Sequencing was done on a sample of PBMCs. The receptors were gathered from a male donor in good health and CMV-seronegative.

A single count supports this clone. The chain carries TRBV5-6 and TRBJ2-3, with D maybe TRBD1 (5 bases). V lost 4 bases and J lost 4, with 7 bases in between. The CDR3 contains 12 residues. Germline loops: CDR1 SGHDT, CDR2 YYEEEE. CDR3 loop: CASSQQADTQYF. CDR3 nucleotide sequence: TGTGCCAGCAGCCAACAGGCAGATACGCAGTATTTT.

V is TRBV19 and J is TRBJ2-3; D unclear. This CDR3 is 14 amino acids long. The germline V gene has CDR1 LNHDA and CDR2 SQIVND (reference sequence). V was pared by 3 bases and J by 2 bases, with 9 bases between. The CDR3 is CASSIGQATDTQYF. DNA of the CDR3: TGTGCCAGTAGTATCGGCCAGGCCACAGATACGCAGTATTTT.

The V and J genes are TRBV9 and TRBJ2-1, with D possibly matching TRBD2 (5 bases). CDR1 and CDR2 (germline): SGDLS, YYNGEE. The CDR3 is 13 residues long. V lost 0 bases and J 6 bases, leaving 7 bases between the germline ends. Here the CDR3 reads CASSVEDSNEQFF. The CDR3 DNA is TGTGCCAGCAGCGTAGAGGACTCCAATGAGCAGTTCTTC.

V is TRBV11-2 and J is TRBJ2-3; no firm D call. The CDR3 runs to 10 residues. Between the trimmed V and J ends, which lost 2 bases and 11 bases, there was a span of 5 bases. The germline CDR1 and CDR2 sequences are SGHAT and FQNNGV. The CDR3 is CASSLLRQYF. CDR3 bases: TGTGCCAGCAGCTTACTGAGGCAGTATTTT.

Comments on this clone: Other DNA variants within this sample encode the same CDR3. The chain joins TRBV13 to TRBJ2-7; no clear D. The germline V gene has CDR1 PRHDT and CDR2 FYEKMQ (reference sequence). V lost 5 bases and J lost 2, with 7 bases in between. This CDR3 region has 12 residues. For the CDR3, the DNA is TGTGCCAGCAGCCTTCTTCCCTACGAGCAGTACTTC. Its translation is CASSLLPYEQYF.

The chain employs TRBV30 and TRBJ2-6; 10 bases are shared with TRBD1. This CDR3 has 17 amino acids. The germline CDR1 and CDR2 sequences are GTSNPN and SVGIG (reference sequence). The V and J ends lost 2 bases and 0 bases, in that order; junction bases with no gene match: 4. CDR3 amino acids: CAWSRQGAFSGANVLTF. CDR3 in DNA: TGTGCCTGGAGTAGACAGGGGGCCTTCTCTGGGGCCAACGTCCTGACTTTC.

The chain carries TRBV9 and TRBJ1-2, with TRBD1 matching 10 bases. This CDR3 contains 14 residues. Germline V gene data show CDR1 as SGDLS and CDR2 as YYNGEE. Trimming at V came to 6 bases and at J to 2 bases, leaving 4 bases not matched to a gene. DNA for the CDR3: TGTGCCAGCACCTCGGGACAGGGGAACTATGGCTACACCTTC. Encoded protein: CASTSGQGNYGYTF.

This chain links TRBV7-3 with TRBJ2-7, with D possibly matching TRBD1 (6 bases). CDR1 SGHTA and CDR2 FQGTGA come from the germline V gene. V lost 2 bases to trimming and J lost 5 bases, with 16 bases between them. This CDR3 is 15 amino acids long. The CDR3 reads CASSLEGTPAHEQYF. DNA for the CDR3: TGTGCCAGCAGCTTAGAAGGGACACCCGCGCACGAGCAGTACTTC.

This clone has only one observation. The CDR3, as DNA: TGCGCCAGCAGCCAATCGGAGGGTCGTATGAACACTGAAGCTTTCTTT. Translating gives CASSQSEGRMNTEAFF. The genes are TRBV4-1 and TRBJ1-1; no firm D call. CDR3 length: 16 residues. The ends were cut back, 2 bases at V and 0 bases at J, with 13 bases in the middle. Germline V gene lookup returns CDR1 MGHRA and CDR2 YSYEKL.

The sample holds one count of this clone. The V gene is TRBV25-1, the J gene TRBJ2-1; possible D gene TRBD2, 6 bases. The germline V gene has CDR1 MGHDK and CDR2 SYGVNS. The ends were cut back, 5 bases at V and 2 bases at J, with 16 bases in the middle. The CDR3 has 16 residues. DNA of the CDR3: TGTGCCAGCAGTACTTTAGGAGGGCAAGCCTACAATGAGCAGTTCTTC. Amino acids: CASSTLGGQAYNEQFF.

The V call is TRBV19, the J call TRBJ1-2; 10 bases are a match to TRBD1. The CDR3 runs to 15 residues. From germline, CDR1 is LNHDA and CDR2 SQIVND (reference sequence). V dropped 7 bases and J dropped 6; count of bases not matched to a gene: 11. The CDR3 nucleotides read TGTGCCAGTACCTCCTGGGGGACAGGGGTTAATGGCTACACCTTC. Translated: CASTSWGTGVNGYTF.

This clone was picked up a small number of times. This chain connects TRBV6-5 to TRBJ2-2; D uncertain. The CDR3 sequence is 15 residues long. The germline CDR1 and CDR2 sequences are MNHEY and SVGAGI. Trimming removed 2 bases at V and 2 bases at J, with 9 bases between. CDR3 in amino acids: CASSYGQRNTGELFF. The DNA for the CDR3 is TGTGCCAGCAGTTACGGGCAGAGAAACACCGGGGAGCTGTTTTTT.

The chain links TRBV2 to TRBJ1-2; TRBD1 matches at 7 bases. V trimming: 5 bases; J trimming: 6 bases; junction bases outside the gene matches: 3. The CDR3 covers 12 residues. The germline CDR1 and CDR2 sequences are SNHLY and FYNNEI. The CDR3 region has the DNA TGTGCCAGCAGTCGACAGGGAGATGGCTACACCTTC. It yields the protein CASSRQGDGYTF.

The rearrangement joins TRBV9 to TRBJ1-3; D is unresolved. Trimming pared 0 bases from V and 0 bases from J, leaving 7 bases between. Germline-derived CDR1 and CDR2 are SGDLS and YYNGEE. This CDR3 contains 15 residues. CDR3: CASSVATGSGNTIYF. The CDR3 nucleotides are TGTGCCAGCAGCGTAGCCACCGGCTCTGGAAACACCATATATTTT.

The gene calls are TRBV29-1 and TRBJ2-7, with D uncertain. The CDR3 is made up of 14 amino acids. From germline, CDR1 is SQVTM and CDR2 ANQGSEA. The ends were cut back, 2 bases at V and 0 bases at J, with 11 bases in the middle. The CDR3, as DNA: TGCAGCGTTGAATCTGAGCAAAGCTCCTACGAGCAGTACTTC. Protein: CSVESEQSSYEQYF.

The chain employs TRBV6-4 and TRBJ1-1; 9 bases agree with TRBD1. After removal of 6 bases from V and 5 bases from J, the junction contained 1 base not matched to a gene. The length of the CDR3 is 12 residues. Germline V lookup: CDR1 MRHNA, CDR2 SNTAGT. In DNA, the CDR3 is TGTGCCAGCAGGGACAGGGGAACTGAAGCTTTCTTT. Translating it yields CASRDRGTEAFF.

J is TRBJ2-3 and V is TRBV5-4; 9 nucleotides align to TRBD1. Trimming cost V 6 bases and J 0 bases; bases outside gene matches: 8. The CDR3 is 16 amino acids. Germline-derived CDR1 and CDR2 are SGHNT and YYREEE (reference sequence). CDR3 sequence: CASKRSGQGSTDTQYF. As DNA, the CDR3 is TGTGCCAGCAAAAGATCGGGACAGGGAAGCACAGATACGCAGTATTTT.

This clone turned up a few times. The V call is TRBV28, the J call TRBJ2-1, with 9 positions matching TRBD2. The CDR3 is 16 residues long. Germline loops: CDR1 MDHEN, CDR2 SYDVKM. The junction had 11 bases not matched to a gene; V was cut back by 5 bases and J by 6 bases. CDR3 nucleotide sequence: TGTGCCAGCAGTCCCGGGTTTAGCGGGAGTACCAATGAGCAGTTCTTC. It is translated as CASSPGFSGSTNEQFF.

V and J are TRBV28 and TRBJ2-7; D is possibly TRBD1 (7 bases). Per germline, CDR1 MDHEN and CDR2 SYDVKM. V was clipped by 7 bases and J by 4 bases, with 23 bases between them. This CDR3 spans 16 amino acids. The CDR3 sequence: CASNPGGGSYGYEQYF. Written as DNA, the CDR3 is TGTGCCAGCAACCCAGGGGGAGGATCGTATGGGTACGAGCAGTACTTC.

The chain uses TRBV2 and TRBJ1-5; 9 positions agree with TRBD1. Germline loops: CDR1 SNHLY, CDR2 FYNNEI. CDR3 size: 14 residues. The trim removed 5 bases at V and 4 bases at J, leaving 3 bases unmatched. This CDR3 reads CASSTGTGNQPQHF. The CDR3 nucleotides are TGTGCCAGCAGTACCGGGACAGGGAATCAGCCCCAGCATTTT.

CDR3 nucleotide sequence: TGTGCCAGCAGTGAAGTAGGCAGGGCGTCCTACAATGAGCAGTTCTTC. It encodes CASSEVGRASYNEQFF. This chain uses TRBV2 with TRBJ2-1, with D tentatively TRBD1 (5 bases). V was shortened by 1 base and J by 1 base, with 11 bases between the two germline ends. The CDR3 contains 16 residues. CDR1 and CDR2 from the germline V gene are SNHLY and FYNNEI.

This rearrangement joins TRBV5-1 to TRBJ1-1; D not resolved. Germline V gene lookup returns CDR1 SGHRS and CDR2 YFSETQ. V was clipped by 3 bases and J by 11 bases, with 17 bases between them. The CDR3 runs to 13 residues. For the CDR3, the DNA is TGCGCCAGCAGCTACAACGAGGCGCAGCGGGCTTTCTTT. It is translated as CASSYNEAQRAFF.

V is TRBV9 and J is TRBJ2-3; 10 bases align to TRBD2. Losses at the gene ends were 1 base for V and 2 bases for J; bases not matched to a gene: 7. Germline-derived CDR1 and CDR2 are SGDLS and YYNGEE. The CDR3 has 17 amino acids. The CDR3 nucleotides read TGTGCCAGCAGCGTAACCTTAGCGGGGGGTGTCACAGATACGCAGTATTTT. It is translated as CASSVTLAGGVTDTQYF.

The chain recombines TRBV7-8 with TRBJ1-6; TRBD1 matches 7 bases. Germline-derived CDR1 and CDR2 are SGHVS and FQNEAQ. V lost 6 bases to trimming and J lost 4 bases; unmatched junction nucleotides: 6. There are 15 residues in the CDR3. CDR3 sequence (DNA): TGTGCCAGCAGGGGAATGACAGGGTATAATTCACCCCTCCACTTT. Protein product: CASRGMTGYNSPLHF.

The chain couples TRBV14 to TRBJ1-3; the match to TRBD1 covers 8 bases. The trim removed 4 bases at V and 4 bases at J, leaving 12 bases unmatched. CDR1 is SGHDN and CDR2 is FVKESK in the germline V gene. This CDR3 has 17 residues. The CDR3 reads CASSPWTGFLVGNTIYF. The CDR3 DNA reads as TGTGCCAGCAGCCCCTGGACAGGGTTTTTGGTCGGAAACACCATATATTTT.

The chain employs TRBV6-5 and TRBJ2-7, with TRBD1 matching 9 bases. This CDR3 is built from 16 residues. Germline loops: CDR1 MNHEY, CDR2 SVGAGI. Germline trimming cut 0 bases from V and 0 bases from J; bases unmatched to any gene: 3. The CDR3 region has the DNA TGTGCCAGCAGTTACTCGGGGACAGGGTTCTCCTACGAGCAGTACTTC. Translated, it gives CASSYSGTGFSYEQYF.

The rearrangement links TRBV5-1 to TRBJ2-5; D unclear. The germline V gene has CDR1 SGHRS and CDR2 YFSETQ. The V end was cut by 4 bases, the J end by 2 bases, with 15 bases between. The CDR3 length is 15 residues. The CDR3 here is CASSLDGTSQETQYF. The DNA of the CDR3 is TGCGCCAGCAGCCTCGATGGCACATCACAAGAGACCCAGTACTTC.

This sequence joins TRBV6-1 and TRBJ1-2; no reliable D call. Trimming cost V 8 bases and J 3 bases, with 13 bases left between them. CDR3 length: 13 amino acids. Germline V gene lookup returns CDR1 MNHNS and CDR2 SASEGT. CDR3 region: CASFGIQDYGYTF. In DNA form, the CDR3 reads TGTGCCAGCTTCGGTATTCAGGACTATGGCTACACCTTC.

The chain recombines TRBV9 with TRBJ2-2; a possible D gene is TRBD1 (5 bases). Germline loops: CDR1 SGDLS, CDR2 YYNGEE. Between the trimmed V and J ends, which lost 0 bases and 6 bases, there was a span of 9 bases. CDR3 length: 14 amino acids. The CDR3 protein is CASSVGGHPGELFF. The CDR3 DNA reads TGTGCCAGCAGCGTAGGGGGCCACCCCGGGGAGCTGTTTTTT.

The chain employs TRBV5-1 and TRBJ2-1, with 9 bases matching TRBD2. CDR3 length: 16 amino acids. In germline, CDR1 is SGHRS, CDR2 YFSETQ. The trim removed 0 bases at V and 4 bases at J, leaving 5 bases unmatched. CDR3 DNA sequence: TGCGCCAGCAGCTTGGTCGCTAGCGGGGTTTACAATGAGCAGTTCTTC. Amino acids: CASSLVASGVYNEQFF.

V gene TRBV7-6 combines with J gene TRBJ2-5; TRBD2 matches at 11 bases. Germline V CDR1 and CDR2: SGHVS, FNYEAQ. The CDR3 runs 16 residues. With 1 base clipped from V and 1 base from J, the junction kept 2 bases outside the gene matches. CDR3 in amino acids: CASSLVGLAGQETQYF. CDR3 DNA: TGTGCCAGCAGCTTAGTTGGACTAGCGGGCCAAGAGACCCAGTACTTC.

The chain joins TRBV18 to TRBJ1-1; no definite D call. From germline, CDR1 is KGHSH and CDR2 LQKENI. The V end lost 3 bases, the J end lost 3 bases, and 17 bases lay between the germline ends. The length of the CDR3 is 16 residues. CDR3 sequence (DNA): TGTGCCAGCTCACCGCCTAACCCCGGGCGGGACACTGAAGCTTTCTTT. Translating gives CASSPPNPGRDTEAFF.